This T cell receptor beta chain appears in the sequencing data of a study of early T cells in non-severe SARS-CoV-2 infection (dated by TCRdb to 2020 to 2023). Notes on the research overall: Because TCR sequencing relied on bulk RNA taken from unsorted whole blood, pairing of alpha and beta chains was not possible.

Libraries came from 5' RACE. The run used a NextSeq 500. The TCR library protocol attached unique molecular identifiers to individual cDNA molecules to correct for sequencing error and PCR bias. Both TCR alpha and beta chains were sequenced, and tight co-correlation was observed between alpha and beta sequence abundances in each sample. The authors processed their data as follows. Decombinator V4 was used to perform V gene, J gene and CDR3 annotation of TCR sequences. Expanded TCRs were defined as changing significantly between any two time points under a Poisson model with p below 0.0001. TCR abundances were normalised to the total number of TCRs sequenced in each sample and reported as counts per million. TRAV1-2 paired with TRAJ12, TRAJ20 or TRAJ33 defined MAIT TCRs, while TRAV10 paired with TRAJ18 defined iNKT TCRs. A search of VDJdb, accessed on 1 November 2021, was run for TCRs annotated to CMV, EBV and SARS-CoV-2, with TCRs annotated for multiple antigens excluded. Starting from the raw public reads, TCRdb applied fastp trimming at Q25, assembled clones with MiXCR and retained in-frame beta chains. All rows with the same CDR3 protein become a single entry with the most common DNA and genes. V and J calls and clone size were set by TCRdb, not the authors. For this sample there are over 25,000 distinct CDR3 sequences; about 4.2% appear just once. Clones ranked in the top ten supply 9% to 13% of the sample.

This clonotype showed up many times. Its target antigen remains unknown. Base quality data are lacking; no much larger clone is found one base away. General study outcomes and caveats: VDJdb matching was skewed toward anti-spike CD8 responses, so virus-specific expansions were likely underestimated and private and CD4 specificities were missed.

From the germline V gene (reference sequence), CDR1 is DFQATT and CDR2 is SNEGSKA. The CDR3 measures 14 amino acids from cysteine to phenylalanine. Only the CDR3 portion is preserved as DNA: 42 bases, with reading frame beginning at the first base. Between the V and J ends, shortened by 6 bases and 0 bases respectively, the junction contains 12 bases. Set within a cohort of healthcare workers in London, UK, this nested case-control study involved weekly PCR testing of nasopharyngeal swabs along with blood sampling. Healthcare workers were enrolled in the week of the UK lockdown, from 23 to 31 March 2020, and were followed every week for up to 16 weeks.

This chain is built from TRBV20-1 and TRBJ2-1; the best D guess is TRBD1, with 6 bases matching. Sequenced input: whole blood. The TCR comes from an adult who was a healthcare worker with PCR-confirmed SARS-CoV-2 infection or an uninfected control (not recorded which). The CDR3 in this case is CSATGHSSYNEQFF. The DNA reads TGCAGTGCCACGGGACACAGCTCCTACAATGAGCAGTTCTTC.